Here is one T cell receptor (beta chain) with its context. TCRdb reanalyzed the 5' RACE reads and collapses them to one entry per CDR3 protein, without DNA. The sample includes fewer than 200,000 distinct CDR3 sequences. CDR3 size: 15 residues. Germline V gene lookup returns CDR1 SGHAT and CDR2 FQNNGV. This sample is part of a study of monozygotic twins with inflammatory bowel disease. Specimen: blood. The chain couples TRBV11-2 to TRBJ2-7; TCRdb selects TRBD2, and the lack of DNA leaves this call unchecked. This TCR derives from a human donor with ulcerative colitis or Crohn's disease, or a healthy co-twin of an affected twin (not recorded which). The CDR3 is CASSLVVAGVHEQYF.